The following is a T cell receptor beta chain sequence with its context. What it recognizes is unknown. The sample comes from a study of T-cell reconstitution after alpha-beta-depleted transplantation in children. Notes on the study in general: Recipient T cells and thymic progenitors that survived gave rise to the high TCRbeta diversity observed at day 60 in some patients. Reportedly, roughly two months post-transplant, alpha-beta T cells arose from several hundred expanded graft clones. The main origin of T-cell counts and diversity one year after transplant was newly produced T cells.

Unique molecular identifiers were used in preparing the TCRbeta library. Each CDR3 protein gets one entry after TCRdb re-called the PCR reads with MiXCR. This sample has approximately 1,000,000 distinct CDR3 sequences, with under 30% found just once. This CDR3 is 17 amino acids long. Germline V gene data show CDR1 as MDHEN and CDR2 as SYDVKM. Trimming removed 3 bases from V and 0 bases from J, with 12 bases in between. Specimen: PBMCs, mostly from graft donor cells, collected 360 days after TCRalphabeta/CD19-depleted stem cell transplant. V is TRBV28 and J is TRBJ1-6, with TRBD1 as a possible D gene (6 bases). The receptor was derived from a boy under three years old who had a stem cell transplant for SCID, so the T cells may come from the graft donor. CDR3 nucleotides: TGTGCCAGCAGTTTCGGGGGCCTGAGCTCCTATAATTCACCCCTCCACTTT. It translates to CASSFGGLSSYNSPLHF.